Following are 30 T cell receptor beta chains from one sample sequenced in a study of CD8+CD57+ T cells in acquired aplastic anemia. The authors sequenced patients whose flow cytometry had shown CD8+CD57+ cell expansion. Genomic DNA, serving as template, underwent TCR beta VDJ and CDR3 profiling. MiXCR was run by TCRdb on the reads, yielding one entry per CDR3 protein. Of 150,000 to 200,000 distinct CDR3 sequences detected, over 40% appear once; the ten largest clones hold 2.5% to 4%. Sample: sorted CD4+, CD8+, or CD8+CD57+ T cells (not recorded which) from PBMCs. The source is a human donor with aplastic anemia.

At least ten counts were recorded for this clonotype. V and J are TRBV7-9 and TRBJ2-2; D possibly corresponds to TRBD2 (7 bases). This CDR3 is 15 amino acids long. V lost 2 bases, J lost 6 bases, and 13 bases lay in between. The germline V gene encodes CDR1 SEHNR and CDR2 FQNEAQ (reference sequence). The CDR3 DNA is TGTGCCAGCAGCTTACGGGGGGCAGACTCCGGGGAGCTGTTTTTT. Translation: CASSLRGADSGELFF.

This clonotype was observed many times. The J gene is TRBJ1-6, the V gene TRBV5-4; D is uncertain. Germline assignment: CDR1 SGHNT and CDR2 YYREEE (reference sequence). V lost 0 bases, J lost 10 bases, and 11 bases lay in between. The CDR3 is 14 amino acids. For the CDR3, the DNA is TGTGCCAGCAGCTTGGAAGGGTTCAACTCACCCCTCCACTTT. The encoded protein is CASSLEGFNSPLHF.

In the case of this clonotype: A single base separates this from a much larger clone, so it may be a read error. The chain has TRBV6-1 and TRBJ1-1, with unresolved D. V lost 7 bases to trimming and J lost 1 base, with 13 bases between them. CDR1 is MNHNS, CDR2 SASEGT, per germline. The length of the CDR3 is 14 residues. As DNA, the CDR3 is TGTGCCAGCATCGAAGCCCCAGGGAACACTGAAGCTTTCTTT. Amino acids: CASIEAPGNTEAFF.

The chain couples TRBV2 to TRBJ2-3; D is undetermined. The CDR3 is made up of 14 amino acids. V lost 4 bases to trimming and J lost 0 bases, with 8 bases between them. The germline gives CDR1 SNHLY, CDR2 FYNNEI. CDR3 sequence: CASSVLPSTDTQYF. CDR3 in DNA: TGTGCCAGCAGTGTACTACCTAGCACAGATACGCAGTATTTT.

CDR3 bases: TGTGCCATCAGTGAAGGGGCGAATTCACCCCTCCACTTT. Protein sequence: CAISEGANSPLHF. The chain has TRBV10-3 and TRBJ1-6; a weak D match, TRBD1 (5 bases). Germline lookup yields CDR1 ENHRY and CDR2 SYGVKD. The CDR3 extends over 13 amino acids. The V gene lost 3 bases and the J gene lost 7 bases, with 7 bases spanning the gap.

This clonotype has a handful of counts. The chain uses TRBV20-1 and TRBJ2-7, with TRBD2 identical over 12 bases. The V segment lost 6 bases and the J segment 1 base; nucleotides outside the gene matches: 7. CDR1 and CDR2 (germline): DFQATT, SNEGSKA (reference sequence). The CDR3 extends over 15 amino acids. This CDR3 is CSAKTSGRPSYEQYF. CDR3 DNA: TGCAGTGCCAAGACTAGCGGGAGACCTTCCTACGAGCAGTACTTC.

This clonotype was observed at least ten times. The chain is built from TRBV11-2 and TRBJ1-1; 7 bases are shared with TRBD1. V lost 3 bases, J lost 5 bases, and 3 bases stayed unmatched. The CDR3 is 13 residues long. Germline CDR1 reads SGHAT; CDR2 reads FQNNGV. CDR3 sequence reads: CASSLTGWTEAFF. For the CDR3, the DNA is TGTGCCAGCAGCTTGACAGGGTGGACTGAAGCTTTCTTT.

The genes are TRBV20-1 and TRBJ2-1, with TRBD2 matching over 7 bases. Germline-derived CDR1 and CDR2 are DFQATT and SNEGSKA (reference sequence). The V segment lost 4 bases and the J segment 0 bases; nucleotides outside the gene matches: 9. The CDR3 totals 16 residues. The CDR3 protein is CSAIKLAIRSYNEQFF. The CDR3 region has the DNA TGCAGTGCTATCAAACTAGCGATCCGCTCCTACAATGAGCAGTTCTTC.

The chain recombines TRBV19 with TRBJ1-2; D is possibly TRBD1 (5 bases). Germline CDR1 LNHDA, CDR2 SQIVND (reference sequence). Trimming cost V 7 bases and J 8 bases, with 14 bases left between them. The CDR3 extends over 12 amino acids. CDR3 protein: CASTKGPYGYTF. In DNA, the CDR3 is TGTGCCAGTACGAAGGGGCCCTACGGCTACACCTTC.

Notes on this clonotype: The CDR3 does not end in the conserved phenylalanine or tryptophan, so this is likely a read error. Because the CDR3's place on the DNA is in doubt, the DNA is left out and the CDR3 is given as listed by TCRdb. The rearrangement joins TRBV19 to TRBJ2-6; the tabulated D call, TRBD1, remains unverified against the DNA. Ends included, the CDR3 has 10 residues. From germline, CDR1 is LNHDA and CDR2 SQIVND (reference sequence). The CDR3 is CASRMTGVNT.

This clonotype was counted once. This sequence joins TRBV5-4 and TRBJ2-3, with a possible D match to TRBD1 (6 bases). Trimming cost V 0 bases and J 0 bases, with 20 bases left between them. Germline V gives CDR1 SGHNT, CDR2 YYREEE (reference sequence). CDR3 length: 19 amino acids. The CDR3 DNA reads TGTGCCAGCAGCTTGGTGGACAGAATTACACCTCCTAGCACAGATACGCAGTATTTT. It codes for CASSLVDRITPPSTDTQYF.

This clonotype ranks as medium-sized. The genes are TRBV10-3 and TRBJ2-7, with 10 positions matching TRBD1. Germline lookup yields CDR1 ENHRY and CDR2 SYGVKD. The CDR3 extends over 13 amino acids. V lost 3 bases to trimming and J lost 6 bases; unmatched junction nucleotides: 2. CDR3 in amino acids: CAISDGQGGEQYF. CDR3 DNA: TGTGCCATCAGTGACGGACAGGGGGGCGAGCAGTACTTC.

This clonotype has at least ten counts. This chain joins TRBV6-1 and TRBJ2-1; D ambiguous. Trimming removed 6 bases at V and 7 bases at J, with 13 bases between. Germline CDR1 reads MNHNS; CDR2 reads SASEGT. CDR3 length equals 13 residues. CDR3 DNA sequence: TGTGCCAGCAGCCAATTTAGGTCAAATGAGCAGTTCTTC. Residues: CASSQFRSNEQFF.

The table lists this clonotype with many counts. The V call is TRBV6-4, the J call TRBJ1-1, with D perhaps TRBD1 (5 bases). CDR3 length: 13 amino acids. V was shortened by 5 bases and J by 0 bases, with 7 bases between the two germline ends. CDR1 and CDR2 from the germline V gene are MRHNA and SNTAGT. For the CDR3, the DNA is TGTGCCAGCAGTCCGACAGTGAACACTGAAGCTTTCTTT. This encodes CASSPTVNTEAFF.

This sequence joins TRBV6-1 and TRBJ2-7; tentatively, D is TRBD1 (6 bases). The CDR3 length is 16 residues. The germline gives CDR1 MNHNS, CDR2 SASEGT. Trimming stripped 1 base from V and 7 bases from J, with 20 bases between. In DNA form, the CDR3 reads TGTGCCAGCAGTGAAGACAGGGTAGGTTCACTATGGGAGCAGTACTTC. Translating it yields CASSEDRVGSLWEQYF.

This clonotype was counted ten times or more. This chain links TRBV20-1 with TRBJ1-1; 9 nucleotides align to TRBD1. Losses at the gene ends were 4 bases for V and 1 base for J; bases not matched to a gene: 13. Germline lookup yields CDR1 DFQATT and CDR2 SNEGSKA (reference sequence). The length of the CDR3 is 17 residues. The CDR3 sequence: CSATIRDRVAGNTEAFF. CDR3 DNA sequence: TGCAGTGCTACTATCAGGGACAGGGTTGCAGGGAACACTGAAGCTTTCTTT.

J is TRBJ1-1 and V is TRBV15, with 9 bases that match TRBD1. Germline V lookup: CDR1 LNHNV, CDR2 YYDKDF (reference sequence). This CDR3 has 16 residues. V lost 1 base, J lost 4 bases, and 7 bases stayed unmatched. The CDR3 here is CATSRAGQGRGTEAFF. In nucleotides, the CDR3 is TGTGCCACCAGCAGAGCAGGACAGGGGAGAGGCACTGAAGCTTTCTTT.

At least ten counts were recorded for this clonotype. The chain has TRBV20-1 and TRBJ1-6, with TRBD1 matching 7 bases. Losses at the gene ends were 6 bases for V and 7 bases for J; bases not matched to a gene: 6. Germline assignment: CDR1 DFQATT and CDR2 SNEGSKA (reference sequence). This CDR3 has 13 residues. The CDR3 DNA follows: TGCAGTGCAAGGGACAGTTCCAATTCACCCCTCCACTTT. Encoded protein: CSARDSSNSPLHF.

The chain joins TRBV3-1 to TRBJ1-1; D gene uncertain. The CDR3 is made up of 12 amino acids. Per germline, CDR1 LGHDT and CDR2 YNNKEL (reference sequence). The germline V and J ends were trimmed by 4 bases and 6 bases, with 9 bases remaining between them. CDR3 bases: TGTGCCAGCAGCCGAGTCCCGGCTGAAGCTTTCTTT. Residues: CASSRVPAEAFF.

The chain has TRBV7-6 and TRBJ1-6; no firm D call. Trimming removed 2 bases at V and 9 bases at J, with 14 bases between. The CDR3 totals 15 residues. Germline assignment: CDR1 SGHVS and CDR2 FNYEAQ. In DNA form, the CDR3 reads TGTGCCAGCAGCTTAAGAGCCGCGGAAATTTCACCCCTCCACTTT. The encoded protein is CASSLRAAEISPLHF. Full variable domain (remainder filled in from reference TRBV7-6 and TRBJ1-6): GAGVSQSPRYKVTKRGQDVALRCDPISGHVSLYWYRQALGQGPEFLTYFNYEAQQDKSGLPNDRFSAERPEGSISTLTIQRTEQRDSAMYRCASSLRAAEISPLHFGNGTRLTVT.

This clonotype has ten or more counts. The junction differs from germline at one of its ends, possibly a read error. CDR3 sequence reads: CASSSGQGGTDTQYF. The CDR3 nucleotides are TGTGCCAGCAGCTCCGGACAGGGGGGCACGGATACGCAGTATTTT. V usage is TRBV6-4 and J usage is TRBJ2-3; the match to TRBD1 covers 10 bases. Germline V gene lookup returns CDR1 MRHNA and CDR2 SNTAGT. The CDR3 has 15 residues.

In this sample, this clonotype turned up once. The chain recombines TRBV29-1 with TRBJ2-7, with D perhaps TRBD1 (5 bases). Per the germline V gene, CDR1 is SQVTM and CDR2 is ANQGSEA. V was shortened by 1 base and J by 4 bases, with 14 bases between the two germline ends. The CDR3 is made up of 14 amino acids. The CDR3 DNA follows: TGCAGCGTTGAAGGTATTCAGGGTGGGTACGAGCAGTACTTC. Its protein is CSVEGIQGGYEQYF.

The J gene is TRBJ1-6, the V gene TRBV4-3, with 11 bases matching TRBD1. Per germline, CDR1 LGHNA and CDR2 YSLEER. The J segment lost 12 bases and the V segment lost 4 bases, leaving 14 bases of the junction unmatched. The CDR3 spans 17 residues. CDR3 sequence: CASSRGQGARVSLPLHF. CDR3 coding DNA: TGCGCCAGCAGCCGCGGACAGGGGGCGAGGGTATCTTTACCCCTCCACTTT.

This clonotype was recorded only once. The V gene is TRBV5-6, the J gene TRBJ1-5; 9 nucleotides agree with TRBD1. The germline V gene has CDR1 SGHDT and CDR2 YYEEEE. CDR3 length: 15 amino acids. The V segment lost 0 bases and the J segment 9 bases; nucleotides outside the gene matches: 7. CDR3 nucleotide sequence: TGTGCCAGCAGCTTGGGGACAGGGGAACGGGGGCCCCAGCATTTT. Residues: CASSLGTGERGPQHF.

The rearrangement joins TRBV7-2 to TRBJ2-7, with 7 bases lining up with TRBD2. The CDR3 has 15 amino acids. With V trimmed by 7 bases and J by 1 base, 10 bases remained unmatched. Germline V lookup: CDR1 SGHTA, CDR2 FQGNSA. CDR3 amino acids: CASTVQAGESYEQYF. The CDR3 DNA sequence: TGTGCCAGCACCGTCCAGGCGGGGGAATCCTACGAGCAGTACTTC.

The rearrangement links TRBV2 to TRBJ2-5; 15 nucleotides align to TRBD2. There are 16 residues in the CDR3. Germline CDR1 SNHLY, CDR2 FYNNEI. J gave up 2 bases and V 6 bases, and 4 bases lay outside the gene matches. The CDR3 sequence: CASRLGLAGGQETQYF. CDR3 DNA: TGTGCCAGCAGGTTGGGACTAGCGGGGGGACAAGAGACCCAGTACTTC.

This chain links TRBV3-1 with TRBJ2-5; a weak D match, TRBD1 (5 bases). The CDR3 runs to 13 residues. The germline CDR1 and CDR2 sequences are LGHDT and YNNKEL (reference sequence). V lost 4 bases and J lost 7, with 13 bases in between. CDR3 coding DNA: TGTGCCAGCAGCCGTACCGACAGATTGACCCAGTACTTC. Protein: CASSRTDRLTQYF.

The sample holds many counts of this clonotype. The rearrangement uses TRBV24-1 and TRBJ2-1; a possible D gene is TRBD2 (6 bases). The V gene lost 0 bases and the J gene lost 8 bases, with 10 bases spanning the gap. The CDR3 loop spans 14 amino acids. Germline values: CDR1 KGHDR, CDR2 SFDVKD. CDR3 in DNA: TGTGCCACCAGTGATTTGACCGGGAGTCATGAGCAGTTCTTC. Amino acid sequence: CATSDLTGSHEQFF.

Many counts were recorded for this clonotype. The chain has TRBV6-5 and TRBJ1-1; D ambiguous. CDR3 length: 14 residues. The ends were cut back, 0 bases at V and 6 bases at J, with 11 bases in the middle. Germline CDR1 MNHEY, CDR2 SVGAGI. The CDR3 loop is CASSYSNWRPEAFF. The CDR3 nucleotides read TGTGCCAGCAGTTACTCGAACTGGCGGCCTGAAGCTTTCTTT.

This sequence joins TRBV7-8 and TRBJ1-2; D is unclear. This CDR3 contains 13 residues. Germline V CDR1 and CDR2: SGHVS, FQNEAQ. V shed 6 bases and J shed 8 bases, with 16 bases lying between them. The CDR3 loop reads CASSYGHLEGYTF. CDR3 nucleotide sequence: TGTGCCAGCAGTTATGGGCATTTGGAAGGCTACACCTTC.